Given below is one T cell receptor beta chain in context. The TCRbeta library incorporated unique molecular identifiers. In TCRdb, the PCR reads were re-called with MiXCR into one record per CDR3 protein. The sample records almost 400,000 distinct CDR3 sequences, roughly 20% being singletons. The data belong to a study of T-cell reconstitution after alpha-beta-depleted transplantation in children. The V end was cut by 0 bases, the J end by 3 bases, with 9 bases between. This CDR3 has 14 residues. CDR1 and CDR2 (germline): MNHEY, SMNVEV (reference sequence). The gene calls are TRBV27 and TRBJ2-7; D possibly corresponds to TRBD2 (6 bases). The source was PBMCs from the stem cell graft donor, collected from the stem cell graft. This receptor was taken from a human donor who donated a stem cell graft to a child with acute myeloid leukemia. CDR3 amino acids: CASSLSPGGYEQYF. The CDR3 bases are TGTGCCAGCAGTTTATCGCCCGGGGGCTACGAGCAGTACTTC.